A single sample gave rise to the 19 T cell receptor beta chains below, sequenced in a study of control samples from healthy donors and cancer patients. The assay was immunoSEQ multiplex PCR, and TCRdb's table has in-frame clones only and misses some. The repertoire holds roughly 120,000 clones, with 85% to 90% as singletons. Sequences were obtained from PBMCs. These receptor sequences come from a woman aged 45 to 65 with colorectal cancer.

The chain is built from TRBV5-1 and TRBJ2-3; the D is unclear. The CDR3 extends over 14 amino acids. V was pared by 3 bases and J by 0 bases, with 8 bases between. Germline V lookup: CDR1 SGHRS, CDR2 YFSETQ. The CDR3 nucleotides read TGCGCCAGCAGCTGGATGACTAGCACAGATACGCAGTATTTT. Protein sequence: CASSWMTSTDTQYF.

This chain links TRBV5-6 with TRBJ1-2, with 8 bases that match TRBD1. V lost 0 bases to trimming and J lost 5 bases; unmatched junction nucleotides: 0. The CDR3 sequence is 13 residues long. Germline CDR1 is SGHDT and CDR2 is YYEEEE. For the CDR3, the DNA is TGTGCCAGCAGCTTGGACAGGGGGTATGGCTACACCTTC. It yields the protein CASSLDRGYGYTF.

The chain couples TRBV19 to TRBJ1-5, with D maybe TRBD1 (5 bases). The CDR3 is 15 residues long. The V end was cut by 5 bases, the J end by 6 bases, with 17 bases between. Looked up from germline, CDR1 is LNHDA and CDR2 is SQIVND (reference sequence). The chain's CDR3 is CASSAIRQPAQPQHF. CDR3 DNA: TGTGCCAGTAGTGCTATACGACAGCCTGCTCAGCCCCAGCATTTT.

The chain's CDR3 is CASKGLQGVGGYTF. The CDR3 region has the DNA TGTGCCAGCAAAGGACTTCAGGGGGTGGGTGGCTACACCTTC. This chain connects TRBV6-5 to TRBJ1-2; TRBD1 matches 7 bases. The germline V gene encodes CDR1 MNHEY and CDR2 SVGAGI. V shed 7 bases and J 7 bases; nucleotides not matched to a gene: 12. The CDR3 loop spans 14 amino acids.

The chain is built from TRBV28 and TRBJ1-1; no reliable D call. CDR3 length: 13 amino acids. Germline V CDR1 and CDR2: MDHEN, SYDVKM. V was pared by 2 bases and J by 10 bases, with 14 bases between. In nucleotides, the CDR3 is TGTGCCAGCAGTTTACCCGAAGGACGGGGAGCTTTCTTT. As protein: CASSLPEGRGAFF.

The rearrangement uses TRBV19 and TRBJ2-5; 11 bases are a match to TRBD2. This CDR3 region has 16 residues. Germline V lookup: CDR1 LNHDA, CDR2 SQIVND (reference sequence). With 8 bases clipped from V and 1 base from J, the junction kept 9 bases outside the gene matches. The CDR3 spells CASLGTSGGIQETQYF. The CDR3 nucleotides are TGTGCCAGTTTAGGCACTAGCGGGGGCATCCAAGAGACCCAGTACTTC.

This clone has just a few counts. The chain links TRBV12-3 or TRBV12-4 to TRBJ1-2; D perhaps matches TRBD1 (6 bases). This CDR3 spans 13 amino acids. V gave up 4 bases and J gave up 6 bases, with 12 bases separating them. DNA of the CDR3: TGTGCCAGCAGTTACAGGGTGTATCATGGCTACACCTTC. It yields the protein CASSYRVYHGYTF.

This clone occurred once. Written as DNA, the CDR3 is TGTGCCAGCAGAGTCGACAGGGGAGGGGGCTACACCTTC. The encoded protein is CASRVDRGGGYTF. The chain combines TRBV6-5 with TRBJ1-2; 8 bases align to TRBD1. Germline V gene data show CDR1 as MNHEY and CDR2 as SVGAGI. The CDR3 spans 13 residues. Losses at the gene ends were 6 bases for V and 8 bases for J; bases not matched to a gene: 8.

This clone was counted a few times. V and J are TRBV6-1 and TRBJ1-5; no reliable D call. Trimming cost V 1 base and J 8 bases, with 18 bases left between them. The CDR3 is 16 amino acids. Germline CDR1 is MNHNS and CDR2 is SASEGT. The CDR3 DNA is TGTGCCAGCAGTGAAGATTTTCGGGTACTCTCTAAGCCCCAGCATTTT. Translation: CASSEDFRVLSKPQHF.

This rearrangement joins TRBV5-1 to TRBJ2-2; TRBD1 might be the D (6 bases). The CDR3 sequence is 15 residues long. Germline values: CDR1 SGHRS, CDR2 YFSETQ. V was pared by 2 bases and J by 8 bases, with 16 bases between. CDR3: CASSFGQTSAGELFF. CDR3 DNA: TGCGCCAGCAGCTTCGGACAGACGAGCGCGGGGGAGCTGTTTTTT.

The chain is built from TRBV15 and TRBJ2-1; 8 bases are shared with TRBD2. V shed 1 base and J 0 bases; nucleotides not matched to a gene: 8. This CDR3 spans 18 amino acids. Germline assignment: CDR1 LNHNV and CDR2 YYDKDF (reference sequence). In DNA form, the CDR3 reads TGTGCCACCAGCAGAGGCCCGGGACTAGTCGGCTCCTACAATGAGCAGTTCTTC. Translated, it gives CATSRGPGLVGSYNEQFF.

The chain has TRBV19 and TRBJ2-7, with D perhaps matching TRBD2 (6 bases). Trimming pared 8 bases from V and 1 base from J, leaving 12 bases between. Germline CDR1 and CDR2: LNHDA and SQIVND (reference sequence). CDR3 size: 13 residues. CDR3 nucleotide sequence: TGTGCCAGTGGGAGGAGCGTTTCCTACGAGCAGTACTTC. Translated, it gives CASGRSVSYEQYF.

The chain joins TRBV15 to TRBJ2-3, with D uncertain. Trimming stripped 0 bases from V and 5 bases from J, with 6 bases between. CDR1 and CDR2 from the germline V gene are LNHNV and YYDKDF (reference sequence). The CDR3 spans 13 residues. CDR3 bases: TGTGCCACCAGCAGAGATAATGGAGATACGCAGTATTTT. Translation: CATSRDNGDTQYF.

This chain joins TRBV6-5 and TRBJ1-1; D may be TRBD1 (5 bases). The CDR3 sequence is 14 residues long. Germline V gene data show CDR1 as MNHEY and CDR2 as SVGAGI. V dropped 2 bases and J dropped 1 base, with 8 bases sitting between them. The CDR3 coding sequence is TGTGCCAGCAGTTACGGGCAGGGGAACACTGAAGCTTTCTTT. Its translation: CASSYGQGNTEAFF.

This sequence joins TRBV14 and TRBJ1-2; 11 nucleotides agree with TRBD1. This CDR3 is 15 amino acids long. With 1 base clipped from V and 5 bases from J, the junction kept 3 bases outside the gene matches. CDR1 SGHDN and CDR2 FVKESK come from the germline V gene. The CDR3 DNA reads as TGTGCCAGCAGCCAAGCCGGGACAGGGGGGTATGGCTACACCTTC. This codes for CASSQAGTGGYGYTF.

The genes are TRBV10-3 and TRBJ2-1; D is tentatively TRBD1 or TRBD2 (6 bases each). The germline V and J ends were trimmed by 0 bases and 9 bases, with 18 bases remaining between them. Germline loops: CDR1 ENHRY, CDR2 SYGVKD. The CDR3 is made up of 16 amino acids. The CDR3 DNA is TGTGCCATCAGTGAGTCATCGGGACGGGGGCTGTTTGAGCAGTTCTTC. This encodes CAISESSGRGLFEQFF.

Remarks on this clone: Other DNA sequences from this sample encode an identical CDR3 as well. Here the CDR3 DNA reads TGTGCCAGCAGAACGGGGGAAGAGACCCAGTACTTC. Protein product: CASRTGEETQYF. The chain links TRBV28 to TRBJ2-5, with D possibly matching TRBD2 (6 bases). The ends were cut back, 6 bases at V and 3 bases at J, with 8 bases in the middle. The CDR3 is 12 amino acids. Germline lookup yields CDR1 MDHEN and CDR2 SYDVKM.

This chain joins TRBV6-4 and TRBJ1-1; D gene ambiguous. The CDR3 covers 13 residues. The germline gives CDR1 MRHNA, CDR2 SNTAGT. V shed 4 bases and J shed 0 bases, with 6 bases lying between them. CDR3 nucleotide sequence: TGTGCCAGCAGTGCCAGGATGAACACTGAAGCTTTCTTT. This codes for CASSARMNTEAFF.

This clone is a singleton in its sample. CDR3 in DNA: TGTGCCAGCTCACCGAGCTTAGCGGCGGGCACAGATACGCAGTATTTT. Residues: CASSPSLAAGTDTQYF. The chain uses TRBV18 and TRBJ2-3; tentative D call: TRBD2 (6 bases). The CDR3 totals 16 residues. V was trimmed by 3 bases and J by 1 base, leaving 14 bases between them. CDR1 and CDR2 from the germline V gene are KGHSH and LQKENI.